One sample yielded the 18 T cell receptor beta chains listed below, sequenced in a study of shared clonotypes between healthy human individuals. TCRdb's copy holds only in-frame clones and misses some; the assay was immunoSEQ multiplex PCR. This sample has roughly 640,000 clones, with 97% found just once. Sequencing was done on a sample of naive CD4+ T cells sorted from blood. The subset denotes: CD45RA+ positively selected. These receptors were collected from a woman in her 30s in good health.

This clone has just a few counts. V is TRBV7-9 and J is TRBJ2-2, with 10 bases identical to TRBD2. Germline V gene lookup returns CDR1 SEHNR and CDR2 FQNEAQ (reference sequence). V shed 5 bases, J shed 6 bases, and the junction held 3 bases outside the gene matches. The CDR3 sequence is 14 residues long. CDR3 DNA sequence: TGTGCCAGCAGCCTTCTAGCGGGAGCCGGGGAGCTGTTTTTT. Its translation is CASSLLAGAGELFF.

The chain employs TRBV4-1 and TRBJ2-7, with D possibly matching TRBD2 (5 bases). The ends were cut back, 8 bases at V and 2 bases at J, with 22 bases in the middle. CDR3 length equals 16 residues. Germline V gives CDR1 MGHRA, CDR2 YSYEKL. The CDR3 loop reads CASSKNPGGGTYEQYF. The CDR3 nucleotides read TGCGCCAGCTCAAAAAACCCTGGAGGTGGGACCTACGAGCAGTACTTC.

V usage is TRBV4-1 and J usage is TRBJ1-1; D is uncertain. Germline loops: CDR1 MGHRA, CDR2 YSYEKL. Trimming removed 3 bases from V and 2 bases from J, with 4 bases in between. The CDR3 extends over 12 amino acids. The DNA for the CDR3 is TGCGCCAGCAGCCAGGCTAACACTGAAGCTTTCTTT. Its protein product is CASSQANTEAFF.

This sequence joins TRBV5-1 and TRBJ2-2, with 9 bases matching TRBD1. The V gene end was trimmed by 4 bases and the J gene end by 1 base; junction bases not matched to a gene: 5. Germline V CDR1 and CDR2: SGHRS, YFSETQ. The CDR3 totals 16 residues. CDR3 region: CASSTRTGVNTGELFF. DNA for the CDR3: TGCGCCAGCAGCACTCGGACAGGGGTGAACACCGGGGAGCTGTTTTTT.

The rearrangement uses TRBV11-2 and TRBJ2-3; TRBD1 is a possible D gene (5 bases). This CDR3 contains 18 residues. Per the germline V gene, CDR1 is SGHAT and CDR2 is FQNNGV. V was clipped by 5 bases and J by 0 bases, with 21 bases between them. The chain's CDR3 is CASSPWGWGGKSTDTQYF. As DNA, the CDR3 is TGTGCCAGCAGCCCCTGGGGCTGGGGCGGCAAAAGCACAGATACGCAGTATTTT.

This clone came up once. This rearrangement joins TRBV27 to TRBJ1-4; perhaps TRBD1 as D (5 bases). Germline V CDR1 and CDR2: MNHEY, SMNVEV (reference sequence). CDR3 length: 17 residues. The germline V and J ends were trimmed by 3 bases and 6 bases, with 20 bases remaining between them. CDR3 bases: TGTGCCAGCAGTTTCGCCATTGACAGTTTTTCTTATGAAAAACTGTTTTTT. Its protein is CASSFAIDSFSYEKLFF.

The chain carries TRBV2 and TRBJ2-3; D might be TRBD1 (5 bases). Germline V gene sequence: CDR1 SNHLY, CDR2 FYNNEI. V lost 4 bases to trimming and J lost 3 bases, with 11 bases between them. This CDR3 is built from 14 residues. CDR3 residues: CASSVGRVTDTQYF. CDR3 nucleotide sequence: TGTGCCAGCAGTGTGGGCAGGGTAACAGATACGCAGTATTTT.

This sequence joins TRBV5-1 and TRBJ2-7; D might be TRBD1 (6 bases). V shed 0 bases and J shed 0 bases, with 10 bases lying between them. The CDR3 has 15 residues. Germline CDR1 reads SGHRS; CDR2 reads YFSETQ. Here the CDR3 DNA reads TGCGCCAGCAGCTTGGAGGGGGAAAGCTCCTACGAGCAGTACTTC. Its protein product is CASSLEGESSYEQYF.

The chain has TRBV28 and TRBJ1-1; weak D call: TRBD1 (6 bases). With 6 bases removed from V and 4 bases from J, the gap between germline ends came to 15 bases. Germline lookup yields CDR1 MDHEN and CDR2 SYDVKM. The CDR3 has 14 residues. CDR3 nucleotide sequence: TGTGCCAGCAGGCCACCACAGGGATCCACTGAAGCTTTCTTT. Translated, it gives CASRPPQGSTEAFF.

The gene calls are TRBV11-2 and TRBJ1-1; D not certain. The CDR3 runs 13 residues. Germline V lookup: CDR1 SGHAT, CDR2 FQNNGV. V was clipped by 5 bases and J by 0 bases, with 7 bases between them. CDR3 DNA: TGTGCCAGCAGCAGGTCGATGAACACTGAAGCTTTCTTT. Amino acids: CASSRSMNTEAFF.

The chain links TRBV28 to TRBJ2-3; D call uncertain. The CDR3 contains 12 residues. V was trimmed by 4 bases and J by 9 bases, leaving 11 bases between them. Germline V gene sequence: CDR1 MDHEN, CDR2 SYDVKM. CDR3 protein: CASSSPVTTQYF. CDR3 in DNA: TGTGCCAGCAGTTCCCCAGTTACGACGCAGTATTTT.

V is TRBV11-2 and J is TRBJ1-1; the match to TRBD1 covers 7 bases. Germline CDR1 SGHAT, CDR2 FQNNGV. The CDR3 runs to 18 residues. V was pared by 2 bases and J by 3 bases, with 15 bases of the junction left unmatched. CDR3 DNA sequence: TGTGCCAGCAGCTTATGGGTAGACAGGGCGATAGAGGACACTGAAGCTTTCTTT. Translated: CASSLWVDRAIEDTEAFF.

The chain has TRBV5-1 and TRBJ2-5; no clear D. From germline, CDR1 is SGHRS and CDR2 YFSETQ. There are 14 residues in the CDR3. Between the trimmed V and J ends, which lost 0 bases and 5 bases, there was a span of 11 bases. The CDR3: CASSLESVRETQYF. The DNA of the CDR3 is TGCGCCAGCAGCTTGGAGAGCGTGCGTGAGACCCAGTACTTC. Complete variable domain (other parts from reference TRBV5-1 and TRBJ2-5): KAGVTQTPRYLIKTRGQQVTLSCSPISGHRSVSWYQQTPGQGLQFLFEYFSETQRNKGNFPGRFSGRQFSNSRSEMNVSTLELGDSALYLCASSLESVRETQYFGPGTRLLVL.

The gene calls are TRBV28 and TRBJ2-2, with 7 bases aligning to TRBD1. The CDR3 runs to 15 residues. Trimming cost V 6 bases and J 1 base; bases outside gene matches: 5. CDR1 and CDR2 (germline): MDHEN, SYDVKM. Here the CDR3 reads CASRPDRVNTGELFF. Written as DNA, the CDR3 is TGTGCCAGCAGACCTGACAGGGTGAACACCGGGGAGCTGTTTTTT.

CDR3 DNA sequence: TGTGCCAGCAGCGAATCCCCCAGCGGTGCGCTGAACTACGAGCAGTACTTC. It is translated as CASSESPSGALNYEQYF. V is TRBV2 and J is TRBJ2-7; D may be TRBD2 (5 bases). Trimming left V 6 bases short and J 3 bases short, with 24 bases between. Germline-derived CDR1 and CDR2 are SNHLY and FYNNEI. The CDR3 covers 17 residues.

The chain uses TRBV9 and TRBJ1-5; a possible D gene is TRBD1 (5 bases). This CDR3 is built from 15 residues. CDR1 is SGDLS and CDR2 is YYNGEE in the germline V gene. Trimming took off 3 bases at V and 1 base at J, with 11 bases between the two ends. Written as DNA, the CDR3 is TGTGCCAGCAGCGGAGGGGTAGGGAGCAATCAGCCCCAGCATTTT. Protein product: CASSGGVGSNQPQHF.

The chain has TRBV30 and TRBJ2-5, with D maybe TRBD1 (6 bases). CDR1 GTSNPN and CDR2 SVGIG come from the germline V gene (reference sequence). This CDR3 contains 13 residues. The DNA of the CDR3 is TGTGCGGGTAGAAGGGGGATTCAAGAGACCCAGTACTTC. Translation gives CAGRRGIQETQYF.

The chain employs TRBV4-2 and TRBJ2-3; unclear D gene. V was shortened by 1 base and J by 5 bases, with 7 bases between the two germline ends. Germline CDR1 is LGHNA and CDR2 is YNFKEQ. This CDR3 has 13 amino acids. In DNA form, the CDR3 reads TGTGCCAGCAGCCAAGTGACGGGAGATACGCAGTATTTT. Its protein product is CASSQVTGDTQYF.